These 18 T cell receptor beta chains originate from one sample sequenced in a study of T cells in Graves' hyperthyroidism and ophthalmopathy (dated by TCRdb to between 2018 and 2021). Libraries came from multiplex PCR. The sequencing machine was an Illumina HiSeq 2000. The TCR beta CDR3 regions were amplified from RNA transcripts. For the first round of RT-PCR on the TCR CDR3, the HTBI primer set was used together with the Qiagen OneStep RT-PCR kit. Through fastp at Q25 and MiXCR, TCRdb rebuilt clones from the public reads, retaining in-frame beta chains. Each entry merges the rows of one CDR3 protein and shows their most common DNA and genes. This sample is represented by 300,000 to 350,000 distinct CDR3 sequences; 18% of them were singletons. The ten largest account for roughly 16% of the sample. Sequenced: blood. These receptors originate from a woman between 40 and 50 years old with Graves' ophthalmopathy.

The V and J genes are TRBV9 and TRBJ2-5; 8 bases map to TRBD2. The J segment lost 4 bases and the V segment lost 3 bases, leaving 8 bases of the junction unmatched. The CDR3 extends over 15 amino acids. Germline values: CDR1 SGDLS, CDR2 YYNGEE. CDR3 DNA sequence: TGTGCCAGCAGCGCTGATAGCGGGGAGGGAGAGACCCAGTACTTC. This sequence encodes CASSADSGEGETQYF.

The sample holds many counts of this clonotype. The chain is built from TRBV6-5 and TRBJ2-7; D gene uncertain. V lost 2 bases and J lost 2, with 10 bases in between. Germline V gene lookup returns CDR1 MNHEY and CDR2 SVGAGI. CDR3 length equals 14 residues. The CDR3 sequence is CASSYSAATYEQYF. CDR3 coding DNA: TGTGCCAGCAGTTACAGCGCAGCCACCTACGAGCAGTACTTC.

This clonotype was counted at least ten times. The CDR3 reads CASKLQGWGLSPLHF. CDR3 DNA: TGTGCCAGCAAGCTACAGGGGTGGGGGTTGTCACCCCTCCACTTT. V gene TRBV7-2 combines with J gene TRBJ1-6, with 7 bases lining up with TRBD1. V lost 7 bases and J lost 10; bases outside the gene matches: 13. The CDR3 sequence is 15 residues long. Germline-derived CDR1 and CDR2 are SGHTA and FQGNSA.

The J gene is TRBJ2-7, the V gene TRBV6-2 or TRBV6-3; 10 bases agree with TRBD1. After removal of 6 bases from V and 3 bases from J, the junction contained 17 bases not matched to a gene. CDR1 and CDR2 (germline): MNHEY, SVGEGT. The CDR3 loop spans 18 amino acids. The CDR3 region is CASSKRQTGTGVHYEQYF. CDR3 sequence (DNA): TGTGCCAGCAGCAAAAGACAGACCGGGACAGGGGTTCACTACGAGCAGTACTTC.

The V gene is TRBV12-3 or TRBV12-4, the J gene TRBJ2-7; TRBD1 matches at 9 bases. CDR3 length: 15 residues. The V segment lost 3 bases and the J segment 5 bases; nucleotides outside the gene matches: 8. Here the CDR3 DNA reads TGTGCCAGCAGTTTCCCGGGACAGGGTTCCGACGAGCAGTACTTC. Translating gives CASSFPGQGSDEQYF.

With regard to this clonotype: Mismatch with germline at one junction end may stem from a read error. The gene calls are TRBV3-1 and TRBJ2-7; 8 nucleotides match TRBD2. The germline V gene has CDR1 LGHDT and CDR2 YNNKEL (reference sequence). The CDR3 sequence is 15 residues long. CDR3 region: CTSSQGERERDEQYF. The DNA for the CDR3 is TGTACCAGCAGCCAAGGTGAGCGGGAGCGCGACGAGCAGTACTTC.

This clonotype was detected only once. This sequence joins TRBV4-2 and TRBJ2-5; TRBD1 agrees at 10 bases. Germline V lookup: CDR1 LGHNA, CDR2 YNFKEQ. The CDR3 sequence is 17 residues long. The J segment lost 5 bases and the V segment lost 2 bases, leaving 11 bases of the junction unmatched. CDR3 nucleotide sequence: TGTGCCAGCAGCCAAATACCGGGACAGGGGTGGGAGGAGACCCAGTACTTC. As protein: CASSQIPGQGWEETQYF.

The sample holds a few counts of this clonotype. V gene TRBV19 combines with J gene TRBJ2-2; D gene ambiguous. V was trimmed by 11 bases and J by 0 bases, leaving 13 bases between them. Germline CDR1 and CDR2: LNHDA and SQIVND (reference sequence). CDR3 length: 14 amino acids. CDR3 protein: CAVVRTTNTGELFF. The CDR3 bases are TGTGCCGTCGTGAGGACCACGAACACCGGGGAGCTGTTTTTT.

CDR3 sequence: CASTDYDEQYF. CDR3 bases: TGTGCCAGCACCGATTACGACGAGCAGTACTTC. The chain joins TRBV6-2 or TRBV6-3 to TRBJ2-7; D is ambiguous. Germline V CDR1 and CDR2: MNHEY, SVGEGT. The CDR3 has 11 residues. V gave up 7 bases and J gave up 5 bases, with 9 bases separating them.

In its sample, this clonotype was seen a few times. The rearrangement uses TRBV6-1 and TRBJ1-5; TRBD1 might be the D (5 bases). Germline V gene sequence: CDR1 MNHNS, CDR2 SASEGT. The CDR3 has 17 amino acids. Trimming removed 7 bases from V and 4 bases from J, with 23 bases in between. CDR3 in amino acids: CASTTLRAGRLNQPQHF. In nucleotides, the CDR3 is TGTGCCAGCACCACGTTACGGGCAGGGAGACTTAATCAGCCCCAGCATTTT.

This clonotype was found many times. V and J are TRBV10-1 and TRBJ2-7, with a tentative D call TRBD2 (6 bases). V gave up 6 bases and J gave up 2 bases, with 11 bases separating them. CDR1 is WNHNN and CDR2 is SYGVQD in the germline V gene (reference sequence). The length of the CDR3 is 13 residues. The CDR3 coding sequence is TGCGCCAGCAGGAGGGACTTAACCTACGAGCAGTACTTC. Protein sequence: CASRRDLTYEQYF.

The chain is built from TRBV6-2 or TRBV6-3 and TRBJ1-2; the match to TRBD1 covers 7 bases. This CDR3 has 15 amino acids. Germline values: CDR1 MNHEY, CDR2 SVGEGT. With V trimmed by 5 bases and J by 7 bases, 13 bases remained unmatched. The CDR3 here is CASSPGGQVYGGYTF. CDR3 nucleotides: TGTGCCAGCAGTCCCGGTGGACAGGTATATGGTGGCTACACCTTC.

The chain joins TRBV6-5 to TRBJ1-5; no clear D. The ends were cut back, 2 bases at V and 5 bases at J, with 10 bases in the middle. CDR3 length: 14 amino acids. From germline, CDR1 is MNHEY and CDR2 SVGAGI. DNA of the CDR3: TGTGCCAGCAGTTACAGATTGAGAGATCAGCCCCAGCATTTT. Translation gives CASSYRLRDQPQHF.

This clonotype came up many times. The chain carries TRBV7-2 and TRBJ1-5; D call uncertain. This CDR3 region has 13 residues. The V gene lost 5 bases and the J gene lost 3 bases, with 8 bases spanning the gap. CDR1 SGHTA and CDR2 FQGNSA come from the germline V gene. The DNA for the CDR3 is TGTGCCAGCAGCCCCGACCCCAATCAGCCCCAGCATTTT. Its translation is CASSPDPNQPQHF.

This clonotype was found many times. The chain uses TRBV28 and TRBJ2-7; the D is unclear. V shed 4 bases and J shed 3 bases, with 10 bases lying between them. The germline gives CDR1 MDHEN, CDR2 SYDVKM. The CDR3 totals 13 residues. Here the CDR3 DNA reads TGTGCCAGCAGTTGGGTCCTTAGCTACGAGCAGTACTTC. Protein product: CASSWVLSYEQYF.

This clonotype was detected many times. This chain connects TRBV9 to TRBJ2-7; 8 bases align to TRBD2. This CDR3 comprises 15 residues. CDR1 SGDLS and CDR2 YYNGEE come from the germline V gene. Germline trimming cut 0 bases from V and 2 bases from J; bases unmatched to any gene: 4. CDR3 in amino acids: CASSVEAGVPYEQYF. The CDR3 region has the DNA TGTGCCAGCAGCGTAGAAGCGGGAGTTCCCTACGAGCAGTACTTC.

This clonotype was observed many times. The CDR3: CASSSTGAGSEPQHF. The CDR3 region has the DNA TGTGCCAGCAGTTCCACAGGGGCCGGGAGTGAGCCCCAGCATTTT. The chain uses TRBV28 and TRBJ1-5; 7 bases are shared with TRBD1. V lost 4 bases, J lost 8 bases, and 11 bases stayed unmatched. CDR3 length: 15 amino acids. Germline V gives CDR1 MDHEN, CDR2 SYDVKM.

This clonotype was seen many times. The V gene is TRBV12-3 or TRBV12-4, the J gene TRBJ1-2; D uncertain. This CDR3 comprises 15 residues. V lost 1 base and J lost 5, with 14 bases in between. CDR3 sequence reads: CASSLEGNHRYGYTF. The CDR3 coding sequence is TGTGCCAGCAGTTTAGAGGGAAATCACCGGTATGGCTACACCTTC.